This T cell receptor (beta chain) was sequenced for a study of shared clonotypes between healthy human individuals (dated by TCRdb to about 2020). About the study as a whole: The cohort included three men and two women between 18 and 49 years of age. Leukapheresis yielded between about 0.8 and 9.5 billion PBMCs per donor. Different laboratories and diverse techniques were used to prepare libraries and sequence TCR repertoires, to increase sequencing depth and limit assay-specific biases. Per donor, three plates each were used for CD4 naive and CD4 memory, two for CD8 naive, and one for CD8 memory. To estimate repertoire size and how much clonotypes are shared between individuals, the study performed deep sequencing of blood TCR repertoires from roughly five healthy adults. What the authors observed across the whole study: Larger estimated clonotype richness was generally found for naive subsets than for memory subsets. When several donors were compared, the shared fraction of clonotypes was around 4.6% for naive CD4, about 4% for naive CD8, roughly 2.5% for memory CD4, and around 0.4% for memory CD8. Sampling was restricted to blood, and TCR repertoires in tissue are likely to differ from TCR repertoires in blood. Because the study included only a small number of donors, the genetic and exposure-history diversity represented was limited. Pairwise subsampling led to the expectation that sequencing depth would affect the degree of clonotype sharing among donors. Rarefaction of sorted-subset datasets indicated incomplete sequencing despite the large sequencing depth. Compared with non-shared clonotypes, clonotypes shared by all four sorted-subset donors had higher generation probabilities.

The table lists this clone with a few counts. There is no known antigen for this receptor. Base qualities were left out, and no much larger clone turns up one base away. The sample holds other DNA sequences that translate to the same CDR3. Based on the germline V gene (reference sequence), the CDR1 and CDR2 sequences are MNHEY and SMNVEV. V loses 0 bases of germline sequence and J loses 1 base, and the interval between the two ends is 3 bases. The CDR3 runs 13 amino acids, cysteine and phenylalanine included. Only CDR3 DNA remains: 39 bases, in frame from the first base. TCR CDR3 regions were amplified from genomic DNA by multiplex PCR using the deep immunoSEQ assay. Genomic DNA extracted from each cell subset was distributed evenly over all wells of several immunoSEQ 96-well plates, and each plate served as one replicate. For sorted subsets, each replicate PCR was loaded with 200 ng genomic DNA, equivalent to roughly 30,000 T cell genomes. The purified libraries were quantified using a Qubit 3.0 fluorometer, sized with a Bioanalyzer 2100, and then quantified again using the KAPA Library Quantification kit. Every immunoSEQ 96-well plate was sequenced on a separate single-read 150-cycle Illumina NextSeq 550 flow cell. Under the source paper's analysis protocol: The immunoSEQ output contained only junctional sequences without quality scores, so filtering could not match that applied to full-length reads. Sequences were annotated with PyIR, a Python wrapper for IgBLAST v1.9, using IMGT germline references to assign V/J genes and CDR3. Reads with weak V/J assignments (E-value above 1e-6), missing CDR3, stop codons, out-of-frame junctions, or ambiguous translated residues were removed. A V3J clonotype was defined by an identical inferred V gene, J gene, and CDR3 amino acid sequence. Percentage overlap between repertoires was calculated by dividing the number of shared unique clonotypes by the size of the smaller repertoire. RTK rarefaction, the Chao1 estimator, and Recon v2.1 estimates of unobserved clonotypes were used to assess repertoire richness. OLGA was used to compute generation probabilities for all TCRbeta clonotypes that the gDNA method yielded from four donors. The clones in this table, taken by TCRdb from immuneACCESS, are in-frame only. Not every clone is retained; where verified, under half of the shortfall comes from an unresolved V gene, and the cause of the rest is unknown. D and trimming were read from the DNA, whereas the V and J calls and clone size are those reported in that table. The sample table holds approximately 2,000,000 clones, of which just over 90% were seen once. In total, the top ten clones hold over 1.5% of the sample.

CD8 naive samples consisted of CD45RO-negative cells that were positively selected for CCR7, yielding a CD45RA+CCR7+ population without TemRA cells. The donors were healthy, HIV-negative adults who had no recently reported acute infections or vaccinations. Every donor was a Caucasian adult residing in Nashville, Tennessee, USA. Blood was collected by leukapheresis, and PBMCs were isolated by Ficoll-Histopaque density gradient centrifugation and then cryopreserved in liquid nitrogen vapor phase. Analytical flow cytometry was used to check the purity and quantity of every magnetically sorted T cell population. From each sorted fraction, genomic DNA was isolated and quantified by UV absorbance on a Nanodrop 2000c.

Sequencing was done on a sample of naive CD8+ T cells from PBMCs. The sample's cell subset or site label, decoded: CD45RA+CCR7+. The chain joins TRBV27 to TRBJ1-1; the D gene assignment is ambiguous. This sequence was found in a man between 18 and 35 years old in good health. Some clones in this sample may be carry-over from other donors' samples. The CDR3 region: CASSLSPNTEAFF. The DNA is TGTGCCAGCAGTTTATCACCGAACACTGAAGCTTTCTTT.